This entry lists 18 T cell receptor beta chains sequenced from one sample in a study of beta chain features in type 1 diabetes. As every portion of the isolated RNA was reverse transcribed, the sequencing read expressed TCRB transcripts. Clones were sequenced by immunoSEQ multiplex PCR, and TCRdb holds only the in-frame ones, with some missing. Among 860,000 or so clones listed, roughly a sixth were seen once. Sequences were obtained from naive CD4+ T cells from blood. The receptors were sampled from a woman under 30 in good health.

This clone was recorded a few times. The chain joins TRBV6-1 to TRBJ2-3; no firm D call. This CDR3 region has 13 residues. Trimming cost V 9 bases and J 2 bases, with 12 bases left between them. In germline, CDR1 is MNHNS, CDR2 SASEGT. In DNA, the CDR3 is TGTGCCAGTTATCAACGCCACACAGATACGCAGTATTTT. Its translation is CASYQRHTDTQYF.

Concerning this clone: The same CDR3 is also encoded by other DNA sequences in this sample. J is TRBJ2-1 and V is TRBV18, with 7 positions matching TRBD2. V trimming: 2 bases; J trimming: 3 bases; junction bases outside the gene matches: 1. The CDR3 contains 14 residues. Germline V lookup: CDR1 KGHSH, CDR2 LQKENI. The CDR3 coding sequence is TGTGCCAGCTCACCAGGCGGGGGCTACAATGAGCAGTTCTTC. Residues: CASSPGGGYNEQFF.

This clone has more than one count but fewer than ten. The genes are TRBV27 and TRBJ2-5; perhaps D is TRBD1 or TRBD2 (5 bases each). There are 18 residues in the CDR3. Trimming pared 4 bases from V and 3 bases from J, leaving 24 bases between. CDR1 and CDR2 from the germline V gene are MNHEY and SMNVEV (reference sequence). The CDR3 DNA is TGTGCCAGCAGTTCGGGGACCCTAAGCTGGAGTTCCAAAGAGACCCAGTACTTC. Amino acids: CASSSGTLSWSSKETQYF.

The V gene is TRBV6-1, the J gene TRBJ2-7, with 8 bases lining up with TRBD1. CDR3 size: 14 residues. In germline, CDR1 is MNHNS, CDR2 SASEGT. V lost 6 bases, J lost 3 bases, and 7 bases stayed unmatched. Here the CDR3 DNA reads TGTGCCAGCAGGGAGACAGGGGACATCTACGAGCAGTACTTC. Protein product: CASRETGDIYEQYF.

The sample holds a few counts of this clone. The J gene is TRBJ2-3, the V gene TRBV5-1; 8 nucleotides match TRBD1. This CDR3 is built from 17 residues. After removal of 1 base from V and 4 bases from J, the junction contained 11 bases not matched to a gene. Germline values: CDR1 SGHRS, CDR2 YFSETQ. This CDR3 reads CASSLTQTGGVSDTQYF. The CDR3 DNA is TGCGCCAGCAGCTTGACGCAAACAGGGGGAGTATCAGATACGCAGTATTTT.

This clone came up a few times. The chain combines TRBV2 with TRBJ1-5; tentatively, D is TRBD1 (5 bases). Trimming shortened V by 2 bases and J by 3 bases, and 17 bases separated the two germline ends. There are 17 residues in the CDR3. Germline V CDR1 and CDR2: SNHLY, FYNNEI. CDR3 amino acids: CASSESSRGLLNQPQHF. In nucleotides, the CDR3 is TGTGCCAGCAGTGAATCATCTAGGGGTCTCCTCAATCAGCCCCAGCATTTT.

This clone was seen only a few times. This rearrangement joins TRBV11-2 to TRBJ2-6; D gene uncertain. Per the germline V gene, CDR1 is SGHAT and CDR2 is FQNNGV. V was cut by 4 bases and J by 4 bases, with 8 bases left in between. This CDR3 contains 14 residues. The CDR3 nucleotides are TGTGCCAGCAGCTCGTTTGGCGGGGCCAACGTCCTGACTTTC. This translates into CASSSFGGANVLTF.

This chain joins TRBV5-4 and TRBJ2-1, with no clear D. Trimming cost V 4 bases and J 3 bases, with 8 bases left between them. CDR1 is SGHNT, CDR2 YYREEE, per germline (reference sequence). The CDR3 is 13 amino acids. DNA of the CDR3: TGTGCCAGCAGCCAACGGTTCTACAATGAGCAGTTCTTC. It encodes CASSQRFYNEQFF.

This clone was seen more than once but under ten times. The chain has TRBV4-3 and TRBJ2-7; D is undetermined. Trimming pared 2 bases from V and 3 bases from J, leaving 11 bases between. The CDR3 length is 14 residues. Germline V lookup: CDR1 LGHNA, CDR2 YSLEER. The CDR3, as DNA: TGCGCCAGCAGCCAAAGGGAAGGGATCTACGAGCAGTACTTC. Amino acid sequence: CASSQREGIYEQYF.

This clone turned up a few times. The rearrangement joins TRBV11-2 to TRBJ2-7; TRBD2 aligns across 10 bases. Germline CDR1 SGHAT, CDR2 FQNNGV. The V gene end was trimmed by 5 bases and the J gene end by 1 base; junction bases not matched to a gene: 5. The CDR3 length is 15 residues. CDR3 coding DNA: TGTGCCAGCAGCCGCACTAGCGGGGCGTCCTACGAGCAGTACTTC. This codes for CASSRTSGASYEQYF.

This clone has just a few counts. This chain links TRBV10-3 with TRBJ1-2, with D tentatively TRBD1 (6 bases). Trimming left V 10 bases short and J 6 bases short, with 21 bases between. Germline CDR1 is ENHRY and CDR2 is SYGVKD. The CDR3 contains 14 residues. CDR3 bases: TGTGCCACCTTGAAACAGGGAAGTGAGGATGGCTACACCTTC. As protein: CATLKQGSEDGYTF.

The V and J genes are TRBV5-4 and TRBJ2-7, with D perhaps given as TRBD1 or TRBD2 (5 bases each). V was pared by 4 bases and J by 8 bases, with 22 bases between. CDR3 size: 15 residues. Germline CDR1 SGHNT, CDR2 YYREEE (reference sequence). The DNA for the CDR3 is TGTGCCAGCAGCCCGTCCCGGGACCGGTTGGGAAAGCAGTACTTC. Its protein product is CASSPSRDRLGKQYF.

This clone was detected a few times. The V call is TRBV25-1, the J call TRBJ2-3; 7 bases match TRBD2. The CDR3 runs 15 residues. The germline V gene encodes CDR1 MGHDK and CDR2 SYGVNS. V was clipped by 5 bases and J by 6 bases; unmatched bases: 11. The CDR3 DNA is TGTGCCAGCAGTTGGGCGGGAGTGCGGGGGGATACGCAGTATTTT. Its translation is CASSWAGVRGDTQYF.

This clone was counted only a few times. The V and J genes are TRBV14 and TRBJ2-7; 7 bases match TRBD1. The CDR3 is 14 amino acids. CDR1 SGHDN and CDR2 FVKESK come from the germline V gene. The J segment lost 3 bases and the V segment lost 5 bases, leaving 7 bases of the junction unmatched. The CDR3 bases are TGTGCCAGCAGCGGGGACAGCGGATACTACGAGCAGTACTTC. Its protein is CASSGDSGYYEQYF.

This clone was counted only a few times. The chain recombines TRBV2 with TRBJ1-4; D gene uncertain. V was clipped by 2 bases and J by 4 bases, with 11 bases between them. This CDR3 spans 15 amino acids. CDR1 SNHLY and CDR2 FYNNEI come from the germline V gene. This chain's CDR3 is CASSELIRFNEKLFF. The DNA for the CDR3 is TGTGCCAGCAGTGAATTGATCCGCTTTAATGAAAAACTGTTTTTT.

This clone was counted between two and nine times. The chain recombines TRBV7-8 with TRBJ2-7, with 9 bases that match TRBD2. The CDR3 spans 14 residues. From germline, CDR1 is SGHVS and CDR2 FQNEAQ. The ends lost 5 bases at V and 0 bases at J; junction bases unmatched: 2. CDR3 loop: CASSPGLASYEQYF. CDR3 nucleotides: TGTGCCAGCAGCCCGGGACTAGCCTCCTACGAGCAGTACTTC.

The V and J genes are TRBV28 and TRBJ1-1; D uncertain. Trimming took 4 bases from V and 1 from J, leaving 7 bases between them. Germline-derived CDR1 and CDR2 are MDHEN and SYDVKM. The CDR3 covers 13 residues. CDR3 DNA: TGTGCCAGCAGTTGGAACGGGAACACTGAAGCTTTCTTT. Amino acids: CASSWNGNTEAFF.

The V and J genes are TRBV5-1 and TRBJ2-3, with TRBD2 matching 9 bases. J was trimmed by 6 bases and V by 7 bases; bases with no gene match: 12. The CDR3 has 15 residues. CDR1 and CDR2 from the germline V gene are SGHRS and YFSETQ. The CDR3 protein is CASAWRTSDGDTQYF. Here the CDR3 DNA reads TGCGCCAGCGCGTGGAGGACTAGCGATGGCGATACGCAGTATTTT.